The sequence of this T cell receptor (beta chain) was determined in a study of cytomegalovirus exposure and HLA in healthy donors. Whole-study results and caveats: A classifier reportedly called cytomegalovirus status with high sensitivity and specificity.

With 60 Vbeta and 13 Jbeta primers, the PCR was carried out. TCRdb's copy holds only in-frame clones and misses some; the assay was immunoSEQ multiplex PCR. The sample yields 140,000 to 150,000 clones, nearly 10% seen once. With regard to this clone: Its specificity is not known.

The V gene lost 6 bases and the J gene lost 4 bases, with 13 bases spanning the gap. The germline V gene has CDR1 LNHDA and CDR2 SQIVND (reference sequence). The CDR3 is 13 residues long. The receptor was isolated from a man between 50 and 59 years old in good health and CMV-seronegative. The specimen sequenced was PBMCs. This chain joins TRBV19 and TRBJ2-7; TRBD1 is a possible D gene (7 bases). CDR3 sequence reads: CASSMQGGYEQYF. The CDR3 DNA is TGTGCCAGTAGCATGCAGGGGGGTTACGAGCAGTACTTC.